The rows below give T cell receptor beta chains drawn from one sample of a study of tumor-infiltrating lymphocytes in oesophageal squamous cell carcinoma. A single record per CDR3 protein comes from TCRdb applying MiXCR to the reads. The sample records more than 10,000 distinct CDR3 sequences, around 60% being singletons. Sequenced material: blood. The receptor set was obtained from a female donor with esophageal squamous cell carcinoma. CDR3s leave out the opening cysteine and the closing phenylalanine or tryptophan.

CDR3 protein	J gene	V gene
ASSLQGGQYNEQF	TRBJ2-1	TRBV7-9
ASKNRTGRYGYT	.	TRBV28
ASRSVSGSYNEQF	TRBJ2-1	TRBV5-1
ASSESSLGNEKLF	TRBJ1-4	TRBV5-1
ASSLGGRASYNEQF	TRBJ2-1	TRBV7-6
ASSTTGNTEAF	TRBJ1-1	TRBV7-9
ASRLSGSTNEKLF	TRBJ1-4	TRBV7-2
ASSSQGRDEQY	.	TRBV7-4
ASRLDLTGANVLT	TRBJ2-6	TRBV7-3
ASSPDVNYGYT	TRBJ1-2	TRBV7-4
ASAESNYGYT	TRBJ1-2	TRBV7-9
AALASGRETQY	.	TRBV7-1
ASSHPRGLAGGYTQY	TRBJ2-3	TRBV28
ASSPGLADSDTQY	TRBJ2-3	TRBV7-3
ASSLGTRETQY	.	TRBV7-2
ASKLGLDSSEQY	TRBJ2-7	TRBV28
ASSRLVILGPQETQY	TRBJ2-5	TRBV6-5
AGDHSYNEQF	TRBJ2-1	TRBV7-3
ASSPGAGVSNTEAF	TRBJ1-1	TRBV7-3
ASSLRTSGRSEINEQY	TRBJ2-7	TRBV18
ASSLESRVGTDTQY	TRBJ2-3	TRBV7-6
ASSRNLGTETQY	TRBJ2-5	TRBV7-6
ASSPKRGSGEQY	.	TRBV18
ASSFQGQV	TRBJ2-5	TRBV7-2
ASREDLRSNQPQH	TRBJ1-5	TRBV28
ASSREGSGGYEQY	.	TRBV7-3
ASSEEGMNTEAF	TRBJ1-1	TRBV6-1
SVWGSSGDTIY	TRBJ1-3	TRBV20-1
ASRPGTHNQETQY	.	TRBV6-6
ASSLGTGIHEQY	TRBJ2-7	TRBV7-6
ASSPRASDQINEQF	.	TRBV7-8
ASSLEIDRPPGLAGGEGQF	TRBJ2-1	TRBV5-6
ASSQGDSQPQH	TRBJ1-5	TRBV7-2
ASSSPRGGASDTQY	TRBJ2-3	TRBV7-6
ASSFSGTSEPWETQY	.	TRBV7-6
ASRTGQLLQETQY	TRBJ2-5	TRBV6-4
ASRRDTLSYEQY	TRBJ2-7	TRBV6-1
ASSKGGQYYEQY	TRBJ2-7	TRBV12-3/TRBV12-4
ASSPQGTSYGYT	TRBJ1-2	TRBV27
ASSLGTGVEKLF	TRBJ1-4	TRBV11-2
ASHLGPGSGSPLH	TRBJ1-6	TRBV6-1
ASSLARLAGWQPEQY	TRBJ2-7	TRBV7-9
ASSFNRDNEQF	TRBJ2-1	TRBV12-3/TRBV12-4
ASSTPTGASYNEQF	TRBJ2-1	TRBV7-2
ASSFEQNTEAF	.	TRBV12-3/TRBV12-4
ASSPTGYNEQF	TRBJ2-1	TRBV12-3/TRBV12-4
ASSQRGYEQY	.	TRBV10-2
THYNEQF	.	TRBV7-6
ASSPAAQRSYEQY	.	TRBV7-2
ASRTSGYEQY	.	TRBV6-1
ASSLLETQY	TRBJ2-5	TRBV7-9
ASSLARA	TRBJ1-2	TRBV7-6
ASSLVGGSETQY	.	TRBV7-7
ASSLGYGRNYEQY	TRBJ2-7	TRBV7-9
ASSLSQGGYGYT	TRBJ1-2	TRBV11-2
ASSPEDEAYEQY	.	TRBV7-8
ASNTGYKETQY	TRBJ2-5	TRBV6-6
ASSAHSTDTQY	TRBJ2-3	TRBV6-5
ASSWDSGANVLT	TRBJ2-6	TRBV7-2